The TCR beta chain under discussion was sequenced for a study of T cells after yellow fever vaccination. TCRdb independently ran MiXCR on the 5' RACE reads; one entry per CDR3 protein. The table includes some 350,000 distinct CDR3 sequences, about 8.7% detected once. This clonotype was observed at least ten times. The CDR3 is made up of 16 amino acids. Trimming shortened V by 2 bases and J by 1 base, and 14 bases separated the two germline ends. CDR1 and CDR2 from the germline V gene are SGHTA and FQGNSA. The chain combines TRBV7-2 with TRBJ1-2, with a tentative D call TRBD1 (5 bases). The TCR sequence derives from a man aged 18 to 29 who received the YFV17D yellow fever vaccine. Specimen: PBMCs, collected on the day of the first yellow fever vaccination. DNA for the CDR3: TGTGCCAGCAGCTTATTGCCGGGGCGCTTTAACTATGGCTACACCTTC. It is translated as CASSLLPGRFNYGYTF.